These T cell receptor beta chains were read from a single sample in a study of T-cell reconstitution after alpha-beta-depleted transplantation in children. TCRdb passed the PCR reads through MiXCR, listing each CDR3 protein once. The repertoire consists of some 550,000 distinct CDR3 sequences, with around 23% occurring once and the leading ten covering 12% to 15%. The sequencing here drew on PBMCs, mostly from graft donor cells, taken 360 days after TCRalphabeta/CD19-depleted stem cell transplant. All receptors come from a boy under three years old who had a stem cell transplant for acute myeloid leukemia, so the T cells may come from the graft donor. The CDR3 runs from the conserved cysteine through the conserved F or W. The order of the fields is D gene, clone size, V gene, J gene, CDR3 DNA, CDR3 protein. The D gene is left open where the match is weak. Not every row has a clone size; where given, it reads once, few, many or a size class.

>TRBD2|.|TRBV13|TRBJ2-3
TGTGCCAGCAGCTTGATCCGACTAGCCTCTATCACAGATACGCAGTATTTT
CASSLIRLASITDTQYF
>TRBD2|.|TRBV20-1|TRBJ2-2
TGCAGTGCTGGGCCGGGGGGGAGGGTCGCCGGGGAGCTGTTTTTT
CSAGPGGRVAGELFF
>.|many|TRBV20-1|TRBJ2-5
TGCAGTGCTAGAGGACCAGGGAAGGGGACCCAGTACTTC
CSARGPGKGTQYF
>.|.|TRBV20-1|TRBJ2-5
TGCAGTGCTAGACTATCAGAGGAGGTAGAGACCCAGTACTTC
CSARLSEEVETQYF
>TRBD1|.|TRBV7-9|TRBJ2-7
TGTGCCAGCGCCCTCGCTGAGTCCCCAGGGGGCTACGAGCAGTACTTC
CASALAESPGGYEQYF
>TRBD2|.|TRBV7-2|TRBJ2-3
TGTGCCAGCAGCTTTGGACTAGCGGGGGGGCGGGCAGATACGCAGTATTTT
CASSFGLAGGRADTQYF
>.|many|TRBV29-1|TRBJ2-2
TGCAGCGGCGGGACAACGAACACCGGGGAGCTGTTTTTT
CSGGTTNTGELFF
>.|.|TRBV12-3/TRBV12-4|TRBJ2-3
TGTGCCAGCAGTTTAGGCATTTATACGCAGTATTTT
CASSLGIYTQYF
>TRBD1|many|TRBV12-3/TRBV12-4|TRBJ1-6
TGTGCCAGCAGCTACAGCGGACAGGGGGCGGGATCACCCCTCCACTTT
CASSYSGQGAGSPLHF
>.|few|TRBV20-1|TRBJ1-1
TGCAGTGCCACGAGTGAAGCTTTCTTT
CSATSEAFF
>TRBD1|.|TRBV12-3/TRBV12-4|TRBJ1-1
TGTGCCAGCAGCACGGACAGGGTGGGTTACACTGAAGCTTTCTTT
CASSTDRVGYTEAFF
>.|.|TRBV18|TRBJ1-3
TGTGCCAGCTCACCGACAGATTACTCTGGAAACACCATATATTTT
CASSPTDYSGNTIYF
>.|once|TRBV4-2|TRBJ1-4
TGTGCCAGCAGCCAGTTACAGGCAACTAATGAAAAACTGTTTTTT
CASSQLQATNEKLFF
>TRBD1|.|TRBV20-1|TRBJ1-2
TGCAGTGCTAGCGGACAGGGGGGGAGAGGCTACACCTTC
CSASGQGGRGYTF
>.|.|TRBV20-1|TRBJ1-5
TGCAGTGCTAGGAGCACCAGGGATAGCAATCAGCCCCAGCATTTT
CSARSTRDSNQPQHF
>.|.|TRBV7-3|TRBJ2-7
TGTGCCAGCAGCTTAAGCCCAGGAGAGCCCTACGAGCAGTACTTC
CASSLSPGEPYEQYF
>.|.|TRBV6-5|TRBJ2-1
TGTGCCAGCAGTTACGGGCTATTTTACAATGAGCAGTTCTTC
CASSYGLFYNEQFF
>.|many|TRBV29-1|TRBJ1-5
TGCAGCGTTGAAACCATAAGGGTGGATCAGCCCCAGCATTTT
CSVETIRVDQPQHF
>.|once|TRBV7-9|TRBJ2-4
TGTGCCAGCAGCTTAGTGGCAGAAGTAGCCAAAAACATTCAGTACTTC
CASSLVAEVAKNIQYF
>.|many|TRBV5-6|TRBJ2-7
TGTGCCAGCAGTCCGGACGTGTGGGCTTGGGAGCAGTACTTC
CASSPDVWAWEQYF
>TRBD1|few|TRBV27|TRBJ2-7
TGTGCCAGCAGTCGGACAGGGGGGATATACGAGCAGTACTTC
CASSRTGGIYEQYF
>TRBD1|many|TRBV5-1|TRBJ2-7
TGCGCCAGCAGCTCACAGACAGGGGACGAGCAGTACTTC
CASSSQTGDEQYF
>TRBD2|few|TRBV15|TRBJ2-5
TGTGCCACCAGCAGAGAAGGGGAGCGGGGGAACCAAGAGACCCAGTACTTC
CATSREGERGNQETQYF
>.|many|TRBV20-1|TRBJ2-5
TGCAGTGCTAGGGATTTCAGCCCCCAGTACTTC
CSARDFSPQYF
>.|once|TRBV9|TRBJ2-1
TGTGCCAGCAGCGAAAGACACCCACAAGATTACAATGAGCAGTTCTTC
CASSERHPQDYNEQFF
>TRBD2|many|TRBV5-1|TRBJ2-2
TGCGCCAGCAGCTTGGCCAGCGGGGGGGCCGCGAACACCGGGGAGCTGTTTTTT
CASSLASGGAANTGELFF
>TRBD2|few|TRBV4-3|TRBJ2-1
TGCGCCAGCAGCGGCGTCGGGGGGGCCTATGAGCAGTTCTTC
CASSGVGGAYEQFF
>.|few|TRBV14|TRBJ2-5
TGTGCCAGCAGCCACTCTAACCAAGAGACCCAGTACTTC
CASSHSNQETQYF
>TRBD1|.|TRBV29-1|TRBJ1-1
TGCAGCGTGGGACAGGGTCTCGGCACTGAAGCTTTCTTT
CSVGQGLGTEAFF
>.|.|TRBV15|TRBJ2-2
TGTGCCACCAGAAATAGGAGGGGGAACACCGGGGAGCTGTTTTTT
CATRNRRGNTGELFF
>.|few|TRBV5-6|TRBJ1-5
TGTGCCAGCAGCGAGTTAGGCAGCCATCAGCCCCAGCATTTT
CASSELGSHQPQHF
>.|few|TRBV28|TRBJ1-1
TGTGCCAGCAGTTTGCCAGGGTGGAACACTGAAGCTTTCTTT
CASSLPGWNTEAFF
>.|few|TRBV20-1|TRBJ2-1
TGCAGTGCTCCGATCGACGGCCCGATCCGGGGGCCGGTCGATGAGCAGTTCTTC
CSAPIDGPIRGPVDEQFF
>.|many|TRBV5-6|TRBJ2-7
TGTGCCAGCAGCTTGAGAGGGGGAAGCTACGAGCAGTACTTC
CASSLRGGSYEQYF
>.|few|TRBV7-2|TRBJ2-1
TGTGCCAGCAGCCAGGGGGGGACAAAGAACAATGAGCAGTTCTTC
CASSQGGTKNNEQFF
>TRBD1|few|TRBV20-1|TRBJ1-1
TGCAGTGCTAGAGATGACGGAAGGACAGGGTGGATGGAAACTGAAGCTTTCTTT
CSARDDGRTGWMETEAFF
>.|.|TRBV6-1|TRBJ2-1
TGTGCCCTCGTCGGGGCAGCGGATAGCTCCTACAATGAGCAGTTCTTC
CALVGAADSSYNEQFF
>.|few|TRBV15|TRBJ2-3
TGTGCCACCAGCAATGACCCCGTAATTACGCAGTATTTT
CATSNDPVITQYF
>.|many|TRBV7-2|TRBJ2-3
TGTGCCAGCAGCTTAATGACGGATACGCAGTATTTT
CASSLMTDTQYF
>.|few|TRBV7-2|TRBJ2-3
TGTGCCAGCAGCTCCCTATTAAGCACAGATACGCAGTATTTT
CASSSLLSTDTQYF
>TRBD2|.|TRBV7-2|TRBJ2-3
TGTGCCAGCAGCCAGACGGGGGGGGTGAGCACAGATACGCAGTATTTT
CASSQTGGVSTDTQYF
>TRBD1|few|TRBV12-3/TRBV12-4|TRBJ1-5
TGTGCCAGCAGCTATACAGGGGGCGGTCAGCCCCAGCATTTT
CASSYTGGGQPQHF
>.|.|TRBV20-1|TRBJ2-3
TGCAGTGCTAGCCTACGCGGGGGCTGCACAGATACGCAGTATTTT
CSASLRGGCTDTQYF
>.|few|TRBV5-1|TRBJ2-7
TGCGCCAGCAGCTTGGAGCCGGGACACGGGAAGGACGAGCAGTACTTC
CASSLEPGHGKDEQYF
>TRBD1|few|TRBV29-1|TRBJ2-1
TGCAGCGGGAGACCGGGACAGGGTTACCCCTACAATGAGCAGTTCTTC
CSGRPGQGYPYNEQFF
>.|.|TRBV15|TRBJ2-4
TGTGCCACCAGCAGAGTGGGGGGAGCCAAAAACATTCAGTACTTC
CATSRVGGAKNIQYF
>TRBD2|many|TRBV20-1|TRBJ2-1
TGCAGTGCTCCTGGGACTAGCGGGGTCCCCTACAATGAGCAGTTCTTC
CSAPGTSGVPYNEQFF
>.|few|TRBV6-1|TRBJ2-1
TGTGCCAGCAGTGAAGCGAAAACCGCAAACACTGAGCAGTTCTTC
CASSEAKTANTEQFF
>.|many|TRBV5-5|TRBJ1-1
TGTGCCAGCAGCTTGGGGGGGTTCACTGAAGCTTTCTTT
CASSLGGFTEAFF
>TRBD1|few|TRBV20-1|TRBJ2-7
TGCAGTGCTAGAGATGTGGGACAGGGGGGCCCCTACGAGCAGTACTTC
CSARDVGQGGPYEQYF
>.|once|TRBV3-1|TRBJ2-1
TGTGCCAGCAGCCCATTTAAAGGGTCCTACAATGAGCAGTTCTTC
CASSPFKGSYNEQFF
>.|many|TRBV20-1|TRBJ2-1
TGCAGTGCTCGACTCCCTAGCTCCTACAATGAGCAGTTCTTC
CSARLPSSYNEQFF